Below, one T cell receptor (beta chain) is given with its context. Its antigen is unknown. This entry is derived from a study of blood T cells in healthy people across ages. Isolation per sample recovered at least 6 million PBMCs. Germline values: CDR1 SQVTM, CDR2 ANQGSEA. V gave up 7 bases and J gave up 2 bases, with 8 bases separating them. There are 11 residues in the CDR3. Alongside a J-beta primer mix, a sample-barcoded 5' primer served in a second PCR lasting about 7 to 11 cycles. TCRdb fed the 5' RACE reads into MiXCR, producing one record per CDR3 protein. Counted here are 850,000 to 1,100,000 distinct CDR3 sequences, approximately 38% occurring once; the ten biggest clones make up about an eighth. Study outcomes and limitations: With naive T cell percentage, TCR beta diversity showed a strong correlation. Donor CMV infection status was unknown, possibly confounding age-related changes in expanded clonotypes.

This TCR derives from a man younger than 35 in good health. The rearrangement uses TRBV29-1 and TRBJ1-1; D is uncertain. Sequences were obtained from blood. CDR3 loop: CSGNRNTEAFF. The CDR3, as DNA: TGCAGCGGAAACCGAAACACTGAAGCTTTCTTT.